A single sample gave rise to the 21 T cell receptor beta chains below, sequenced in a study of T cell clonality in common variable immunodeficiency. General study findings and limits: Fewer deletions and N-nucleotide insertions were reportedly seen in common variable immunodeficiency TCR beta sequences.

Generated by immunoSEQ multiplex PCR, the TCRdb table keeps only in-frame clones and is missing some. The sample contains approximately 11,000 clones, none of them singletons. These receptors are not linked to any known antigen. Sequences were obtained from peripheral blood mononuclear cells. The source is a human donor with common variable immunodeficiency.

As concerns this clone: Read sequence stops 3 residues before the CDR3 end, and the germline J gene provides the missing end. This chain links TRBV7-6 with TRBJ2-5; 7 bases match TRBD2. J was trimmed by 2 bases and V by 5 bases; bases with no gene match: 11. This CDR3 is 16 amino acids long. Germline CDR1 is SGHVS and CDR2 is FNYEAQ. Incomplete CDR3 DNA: TGTGCCAGCAGCGGGATAGTGGCTAGCGGACAAGAGACC. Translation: CASSGIVASGQET. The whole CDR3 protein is CASSGIVASGQETQYF. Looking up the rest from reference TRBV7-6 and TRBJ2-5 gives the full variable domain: GAGVSQSPRYKVTKRGQDVALRCDPISGHVSLYWYRQALGQGPEFLTYFNYEAQQDKSGLPNDRFSAERPEGSISTLTIQRTEQRDSAMYRCASSGIVASGQETQYFGPGTRLLVL.

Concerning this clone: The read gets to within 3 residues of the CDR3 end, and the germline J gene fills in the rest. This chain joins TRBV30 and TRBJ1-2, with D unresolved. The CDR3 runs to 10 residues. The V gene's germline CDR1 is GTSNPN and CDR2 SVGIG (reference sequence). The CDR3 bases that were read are TGTGCCTGGAGTGAAGGGGGC. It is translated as CAWSEGG. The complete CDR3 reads CAWSEGGYTF.

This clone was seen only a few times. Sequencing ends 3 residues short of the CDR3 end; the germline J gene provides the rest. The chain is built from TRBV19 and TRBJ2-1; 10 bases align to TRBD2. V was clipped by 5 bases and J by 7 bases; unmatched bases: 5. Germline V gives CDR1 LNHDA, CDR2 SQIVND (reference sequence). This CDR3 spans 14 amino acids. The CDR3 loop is CASSDLAGVNEQFF. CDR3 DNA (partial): TGTGCCAGTAGTGATCTAGCGGGAGTTAATGAG. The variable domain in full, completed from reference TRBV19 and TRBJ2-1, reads DGGITQSPKYLFRKEGQNVTLSCEQNLNHDAMYWYRQDPGQGLRLIYYSQIVNDFQKGDIAEGYSVSREKKESFPLTVTSAQKNPTAFYLCASSDLAGVNEQFFGPGTRLTVL.

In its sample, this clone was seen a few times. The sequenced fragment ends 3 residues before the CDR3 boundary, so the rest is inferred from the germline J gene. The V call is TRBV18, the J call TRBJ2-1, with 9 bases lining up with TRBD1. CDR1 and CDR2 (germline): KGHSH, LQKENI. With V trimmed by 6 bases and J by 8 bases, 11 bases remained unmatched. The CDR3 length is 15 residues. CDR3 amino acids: CASSPKQGALDEQFF. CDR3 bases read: TGTGCCAGCTCCCCAAAACAGGGGGCGCTAGATGAG.

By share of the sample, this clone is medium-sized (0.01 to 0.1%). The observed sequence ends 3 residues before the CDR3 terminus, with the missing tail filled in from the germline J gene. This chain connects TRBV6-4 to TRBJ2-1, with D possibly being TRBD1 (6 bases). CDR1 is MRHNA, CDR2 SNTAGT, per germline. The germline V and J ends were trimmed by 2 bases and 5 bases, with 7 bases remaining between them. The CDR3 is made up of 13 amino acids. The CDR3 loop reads CASSDRDNNEQFF. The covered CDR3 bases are TGTGCCAGCAGTGACCGGGACAACAATGAG.

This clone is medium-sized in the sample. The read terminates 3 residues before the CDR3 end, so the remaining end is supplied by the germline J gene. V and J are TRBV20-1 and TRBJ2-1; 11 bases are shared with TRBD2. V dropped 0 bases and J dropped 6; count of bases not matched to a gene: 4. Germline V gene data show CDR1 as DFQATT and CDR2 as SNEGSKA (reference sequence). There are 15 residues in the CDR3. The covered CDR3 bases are TGCAGTGCTAGAGAACTAGCGGGAGACTCCAATGAG. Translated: CSARELAGDSNE. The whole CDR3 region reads CSARELAGDSNEQFF.

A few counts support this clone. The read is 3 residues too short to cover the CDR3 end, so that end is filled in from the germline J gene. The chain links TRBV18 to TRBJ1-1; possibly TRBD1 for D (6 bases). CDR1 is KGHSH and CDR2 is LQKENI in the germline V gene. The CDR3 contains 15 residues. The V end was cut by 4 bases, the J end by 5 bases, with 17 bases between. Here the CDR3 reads CASSLTKQGSTEAFF. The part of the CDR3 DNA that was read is TGTGCCAGCTCACTAACGAAACAGGGTTCGACTGAA.

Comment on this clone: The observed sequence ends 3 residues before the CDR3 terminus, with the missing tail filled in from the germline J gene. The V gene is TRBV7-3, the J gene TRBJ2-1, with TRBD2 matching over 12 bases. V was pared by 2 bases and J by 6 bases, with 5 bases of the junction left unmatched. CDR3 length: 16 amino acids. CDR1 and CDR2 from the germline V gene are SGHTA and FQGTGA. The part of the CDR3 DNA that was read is TGTGCCAGCAGCTTACAAGGACTAGCGGGACTCAATGAG. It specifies CASSLQGLAGLNE. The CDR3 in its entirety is CASSLQGLAGLNEQFF.

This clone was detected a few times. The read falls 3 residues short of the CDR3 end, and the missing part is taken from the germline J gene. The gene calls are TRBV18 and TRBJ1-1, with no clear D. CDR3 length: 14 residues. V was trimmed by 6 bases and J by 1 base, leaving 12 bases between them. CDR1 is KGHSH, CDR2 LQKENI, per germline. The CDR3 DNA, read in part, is TGTGCCAGCTCCCCCCTCCCGGGGAACACTGAA. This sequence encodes CASSPLPGNTE. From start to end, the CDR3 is CASSPLPGNTEAFF. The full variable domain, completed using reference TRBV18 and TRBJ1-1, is NAGVMQNPRHLVRRRGQEARLRCSPMKGHSHVYWYRQLPEEGLKFMVYLQKENIIDESGMPKERFSAEFPKEGPSILRIQQVVRGDSAAYFCASSPLPGNTEAFFGQGTRLTVV.

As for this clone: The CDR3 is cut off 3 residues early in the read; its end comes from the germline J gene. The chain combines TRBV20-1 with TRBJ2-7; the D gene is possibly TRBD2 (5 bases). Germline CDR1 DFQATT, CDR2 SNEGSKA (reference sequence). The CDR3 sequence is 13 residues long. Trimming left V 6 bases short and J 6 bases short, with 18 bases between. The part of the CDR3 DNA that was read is TGCAGTGCCCCCAGAAGTAGCGAAGGCGAG. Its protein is CSAPRSSEGE. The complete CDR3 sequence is CSAPRSSEGEQYF.

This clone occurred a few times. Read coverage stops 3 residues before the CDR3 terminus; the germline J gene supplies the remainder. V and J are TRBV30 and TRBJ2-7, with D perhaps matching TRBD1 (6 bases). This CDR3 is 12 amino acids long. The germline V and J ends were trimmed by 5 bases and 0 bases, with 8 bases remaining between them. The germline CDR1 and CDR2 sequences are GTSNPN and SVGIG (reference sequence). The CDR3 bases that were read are TGTGCCTGGGACAGGAGCTCCTACGAG. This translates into CAWDRSSYE. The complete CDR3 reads CAWDRSSYEQYF.

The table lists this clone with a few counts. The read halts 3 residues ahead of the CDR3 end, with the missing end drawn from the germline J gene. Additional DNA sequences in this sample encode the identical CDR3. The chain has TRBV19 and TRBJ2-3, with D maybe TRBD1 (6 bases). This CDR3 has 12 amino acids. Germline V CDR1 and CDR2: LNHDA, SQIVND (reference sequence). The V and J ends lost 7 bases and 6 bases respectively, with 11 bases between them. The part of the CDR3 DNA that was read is TGTGCCAGTACCCCACAGGGTGATACG. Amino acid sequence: CASTPQGDT. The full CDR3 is CASTPQGDTQYF.

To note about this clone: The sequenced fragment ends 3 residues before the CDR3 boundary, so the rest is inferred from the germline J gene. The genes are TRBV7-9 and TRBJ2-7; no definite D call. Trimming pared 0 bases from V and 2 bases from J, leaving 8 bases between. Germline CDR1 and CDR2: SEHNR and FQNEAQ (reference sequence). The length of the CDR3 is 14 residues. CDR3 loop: CASSLAQKAYEQYF. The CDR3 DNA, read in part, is TGTGCCAGCAGCTTAGCTCAGAAGGCCTACGAG.

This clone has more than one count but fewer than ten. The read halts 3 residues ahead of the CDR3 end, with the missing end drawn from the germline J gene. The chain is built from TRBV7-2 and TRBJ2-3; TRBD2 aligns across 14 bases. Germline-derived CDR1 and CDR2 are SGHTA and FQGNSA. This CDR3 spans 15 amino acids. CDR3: CASSLGLAGGKTQYF. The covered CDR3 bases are TGTGCCAGCAGCTTAGGACTAGCGGGAGGGAAAACG.

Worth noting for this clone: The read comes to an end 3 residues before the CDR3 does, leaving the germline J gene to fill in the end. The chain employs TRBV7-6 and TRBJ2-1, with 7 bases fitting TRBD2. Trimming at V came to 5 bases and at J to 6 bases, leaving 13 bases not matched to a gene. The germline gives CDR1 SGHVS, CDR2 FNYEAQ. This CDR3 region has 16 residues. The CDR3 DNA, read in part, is TGTGCCAGCAGCCCCCGGCTAGCGGAGGTCTCCAATGAG. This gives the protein CASSPRLAEVSNE. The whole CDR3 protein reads CASSPRLAEVSNEQFF.

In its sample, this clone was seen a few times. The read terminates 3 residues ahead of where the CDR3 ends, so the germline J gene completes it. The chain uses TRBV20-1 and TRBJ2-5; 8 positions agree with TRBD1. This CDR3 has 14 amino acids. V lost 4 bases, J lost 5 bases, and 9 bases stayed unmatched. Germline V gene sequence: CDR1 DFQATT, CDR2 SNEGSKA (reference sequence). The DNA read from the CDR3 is TGCAGTGCTACCAGACCAGGGGGCTCGGAGACC. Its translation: CSATRPGGSET. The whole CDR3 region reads CSATRPGGSETQYF.

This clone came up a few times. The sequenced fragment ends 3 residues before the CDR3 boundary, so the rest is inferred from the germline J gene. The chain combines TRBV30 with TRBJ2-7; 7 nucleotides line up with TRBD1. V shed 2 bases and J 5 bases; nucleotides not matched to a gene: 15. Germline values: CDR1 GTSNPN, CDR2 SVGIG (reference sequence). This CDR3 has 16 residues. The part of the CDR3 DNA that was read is TGTGCCTGGAGTCCCTTTAGGGGGCCCTCCTCTAACGAG. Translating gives CAWSPFRGPSSNE. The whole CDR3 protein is CAWSPFRGPSSNEQYF.

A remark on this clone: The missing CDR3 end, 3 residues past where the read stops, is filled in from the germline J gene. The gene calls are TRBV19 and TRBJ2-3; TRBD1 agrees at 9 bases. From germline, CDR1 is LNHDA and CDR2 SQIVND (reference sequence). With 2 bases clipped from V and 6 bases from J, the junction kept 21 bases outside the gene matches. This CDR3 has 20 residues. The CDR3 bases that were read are TGTGCCAGTAGTATAACCAGCGGGACAGGGTTTTCTGGAAAGCGGGATACG. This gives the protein CASSITSGTGFSGKRDT. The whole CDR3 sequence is CASSITSGTGFSGKRDTQYF.

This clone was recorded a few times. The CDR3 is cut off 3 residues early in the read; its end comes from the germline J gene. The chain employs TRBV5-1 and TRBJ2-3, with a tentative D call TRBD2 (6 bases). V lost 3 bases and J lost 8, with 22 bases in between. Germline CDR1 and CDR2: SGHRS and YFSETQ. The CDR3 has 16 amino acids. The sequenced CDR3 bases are TGCGCCAGCAGCTCGGGACCCACCGAAGCGGGCGGTACG. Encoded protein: CASSSGPTEAGGT. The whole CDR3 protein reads CASSSGPTEAGGTQYF.

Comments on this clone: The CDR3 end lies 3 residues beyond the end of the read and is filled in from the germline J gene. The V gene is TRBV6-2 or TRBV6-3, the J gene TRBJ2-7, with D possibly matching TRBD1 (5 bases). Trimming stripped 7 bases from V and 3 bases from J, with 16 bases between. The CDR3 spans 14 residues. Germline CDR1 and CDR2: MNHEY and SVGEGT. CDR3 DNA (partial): TGTGCCAGCACCTCAACCGGCAGGGTCTACGAG. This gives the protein CASTSTGRVYE. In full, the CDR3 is CASTSTGRVYEQYF.

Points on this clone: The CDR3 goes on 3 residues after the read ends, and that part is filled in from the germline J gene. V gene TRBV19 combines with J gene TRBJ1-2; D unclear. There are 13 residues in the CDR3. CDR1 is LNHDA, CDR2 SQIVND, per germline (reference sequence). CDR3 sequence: CASRGSRTGGYTF. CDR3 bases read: TGTGCCAGTAGGGGCAGTCGGACTGGCGGC.